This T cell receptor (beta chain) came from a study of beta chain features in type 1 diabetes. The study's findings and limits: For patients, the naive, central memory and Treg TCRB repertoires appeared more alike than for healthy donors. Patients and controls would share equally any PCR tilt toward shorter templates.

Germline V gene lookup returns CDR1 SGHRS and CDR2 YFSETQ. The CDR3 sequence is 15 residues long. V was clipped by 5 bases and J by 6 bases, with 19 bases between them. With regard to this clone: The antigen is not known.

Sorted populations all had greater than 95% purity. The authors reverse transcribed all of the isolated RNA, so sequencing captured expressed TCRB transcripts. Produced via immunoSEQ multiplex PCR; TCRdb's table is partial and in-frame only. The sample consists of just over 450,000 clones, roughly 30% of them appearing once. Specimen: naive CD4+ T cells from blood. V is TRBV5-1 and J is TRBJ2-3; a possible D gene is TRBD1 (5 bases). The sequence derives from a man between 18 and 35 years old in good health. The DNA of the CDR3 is TGCGCCAGCAGACCTGGACACGCCGGAATTGATACGCAGTATTTT. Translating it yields CASRPGHAGIDTQYF.